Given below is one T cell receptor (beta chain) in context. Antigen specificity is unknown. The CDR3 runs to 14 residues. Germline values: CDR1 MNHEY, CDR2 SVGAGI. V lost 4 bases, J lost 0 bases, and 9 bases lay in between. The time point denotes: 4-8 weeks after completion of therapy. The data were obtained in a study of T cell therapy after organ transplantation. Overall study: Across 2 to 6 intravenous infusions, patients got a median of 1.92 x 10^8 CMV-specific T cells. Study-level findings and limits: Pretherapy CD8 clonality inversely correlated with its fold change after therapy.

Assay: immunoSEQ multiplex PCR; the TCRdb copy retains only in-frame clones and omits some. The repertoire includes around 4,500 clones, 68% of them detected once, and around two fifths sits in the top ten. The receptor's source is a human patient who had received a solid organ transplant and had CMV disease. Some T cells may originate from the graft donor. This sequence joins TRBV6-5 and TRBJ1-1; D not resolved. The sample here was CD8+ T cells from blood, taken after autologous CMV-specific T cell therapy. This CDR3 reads CASSLGRLNTEAFF. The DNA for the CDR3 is TGTGCCAGCAGTTTAGGGCGGCTGAACACTGAAGCTTTCTTT.